This TCR beta chain was observed in a study of cytomegalovirus exposure and HLA in healthy donors. Study in general: Ancestry clustering placed roughly four fifths of several hundred genotyped donors in the Caucasian-associated cluster. Study-wide results and caveats: Judged likely to be a sequencing artifact was a cluster of highly shared sequence variants. Through in vitro validation, three CMV-associated chains were shown to be specific for CMV antigens.

Vbeta (60) and Jbeta (13) primers were used in the PCR. TCRdb's table, derived via immunoSEQ multiplex PCR, lists solely in-frame clones and lacks some. This table has under 200,000 clones, roughly 70% appearing once. Trimming removed 1 base from V and 5 bases from J, with 20 bases in between. Germline-derived CDR1 and CDR2 are MGHRA and YSYEKL. There are 17 residues in the CDR3. For this clone: The antigen remains unidentified.

This TCR was sampled from a woman between 25 and 40 years old in good health and CMV-seronegative. This chain uses TRBV4-1 with TRBJ2-5; TRBD2 is a possible D gene (6 bases). The sample taken for sequencing was PBMCs. CDR3 loop: CASSQGLGGSFDETQYF. The CDR3 coding sequence is TGCGCCAGCAGCCAAGGCCTGGGGGGTTCCTTTGACGAGACCCAGTACTTC.